Shown below are 32 T cell receptor beta chains from a single sample sequenced in a study of OX40 agonist ivuxolimab in advanced cancers. Some clones are missing from TCRdb's copy, which holds only in-frame ones; the method was immunoSEQ multiplex PCR. The data contain over 70,000 clones, 80% to 90% of them seen just once; the ten biggest clones take up roughly 2%. Source: CD4+ or CD8+ T cells sorted from blood, taken in a trial of the OX40 agonist ivuxolimab. Receptors were obtained from an adult with an advanced solid tumor such as melanoma, head and neck, liver or kidney cancer.

This chain joins TRBV5-1 and TRBJ1-5, with a weak D call TRBD1 (5 bases). CDR1 SGHRS and CDR2 YFSETQ come from the germline V gene. V lost 5 bases and J lost 3, with 12 bases in between. The CDR3 is 14 amino acids. The CDR3 DNA reads TGCGCCAGCAGTCGGGACCCGTACAATCAGCCCCAGCATTTT. It is translated as CASSRDPYNQPQHF. The entire variable domain, with the rest obtained from reference TRBV5-1 and TRBJ1-5, is as follows: KAGVTQTPRYLIKTRGQQVTLSCSPISGHRSVSWYQQTPGQGLQFLFEYFSETQRNKGNFPGRFSGRQFSNSRSEMNVSTLELGDSALYLCASSRDPYNQPQHFGDGTRLSIL.

V and J are TRBV6-4 and TRBJ2-1; 10 bases are a match to TRBD1. CDR3 length equals 14 residues. From germline, CDR1 is MRHNA and CDR2 SNTAGT. The V and J ends lost 4 bases and 8 bases, in that order; junction bases with no gene match: 5. CDR3 coding DNA: TGTGCCAGCAGTGCAGACAGGGGGCCGGATGAGCAGTTCTTC. Residues: CASSADRGPDEQFF.

This clone turned up a few times. This chain joins TRBV2 and TRBJ2-7; 8 positions match TRBD1. Germline V gene lookup returns CDR1 SNHLY and CDR2 FYNNEI. The CDR3 totals 13 residues. Germline trimming cut 4 bases from V and 11 bases from J; bases unmatched to any gene: 10. CDR3 in amino acids: CASSAFGQDREYF. Here the CDR3 DNA reads TGTGCCAGCAGTGCCTTTGGACAGGACAGGGAGTACTTC.

The gene calls are TRBV2 and TRBJ1-2; 8 positions agree with TRBD1. The CDR3 length is 15 residues. The V gene's germline CDR1 is SNHLY and CDR2 FYNNEI. Trimming at V came to 2 bases and at J to 7 bases, leaving 9 bases not matched to a gene. Written as DNA, the CDR3 is TGTGCCAGCAGTGAAAGCTTGCAGGGGGCGCGTGGCTACACCTTC. Protein sequence: CASSESLQGARGYTF.

This clone showed up just once. The rearrangement links TRBV28 to TRBJ2-7, with TRBD2 identical over 8 bases. Per the germline V gene, CDR1 is MDHEN and CDR2 is SYDVKM. This CDR3 has 12 residues. Unmatched junction bases numbered 4, after V lost 6 bases and J lost 6 bases. The CDR3 protein is CASRPGLAEQYF. The CDR3 DNA is TGTGCCAGCAGACCAGGACTAGCCGAGCAGTACTTC.

This clone was seen a single time. This chain uses TRBV5-1 with TRBJ2-2, with D possibly TRBD1 on 6 matching bases. The CDR3 runs 13 residues. Germline CDR1 SGHRS, CDR2 YFSETQ. V lost 3 bases to trimming and J lost 10 bases, with 13 bases between them. CDR3 loop: CASSSTGLSELFF. The CDR3 nucleotides read TGCGCCAGCAGCTCCACAGGGTTGTCGGAGCTGTTTTTT.

The V gene is TRBV23-1, the J gene TRBJ2-1; a weak D match, TRBD2 (7 bases). TRBV23-1 qualifies as an ORF whose function is uncertain. V lost 8 bases, J lost 4 bases, and 18 bases lay in between. The CDR3 has 15 amino acids. This chain's CDR3 is CASAPGGGGYNEQFF. The CDR3 DNA is TGCGCCAGCGCTCCCGGAGGGGGGGGTTACAATGAGCAGTTCTTC.

CDR3 bases: TGTGCCGGAACAGGGGACCAAGAGACCCAGTACTTC. It encodes CAGTGDQETQYF. This chain connects TRBV2 to TRBJ2-5; 7 nucleotides agree with TRBD1. The length of the CDR3 is 12 residues. Trimming at V came to 11 bases and at J to 0 bases, leaving 3 bases not matched to a gene. Germline V lookup: CDR1 SNHLY, CDR2 FYNNEI. The variable domain in full, completed from reference TRBV2 and TRBJ2-5, reads EPEVTQTPSHQVTQMGQEVILRCVPISNHLYFYWYRQILGQKVEFLVSFYNNEISEKSEIFDDQFSVERPDGSNFTLKIRSTKLEDSAMYFCAGTGDQETQYFGPGTRLLVL.

The gene calls are TRBV7-3 and TRBJ2-7; no reliable D call. The CDR3 is 16 residues long. CDR1 SGHTA and CDR2 FQGTGA come from the germline V gene. V lost 5 bases and J 6 bases, leaving 23 bases between the germline ends. CDR3 nucleotide sequence: TGTGCCAGCAGCGCGGTTTCGGCAGGCGGAATAGGCGAGCAGTACTTC. It encodes CASSAVSAGGIGEQYF.

The CDR3 loop is CSVEIRREDGYTF. DNA of the CDR3: TGCAGCGTTGAAATCCGGAGGGAGGATGGCTACACCTTC. The chain combines TRBV29-1 with TRBJ1-2; D is unresolved. Germline CDR1 is SQVTM and CDR2 is ANQGSEA. The CDR3 runs to 13 residues. The V gene lost 2 bases and the J gene lost 6 bases, with 13 bases spanning the gap.

The rearrangement uses TRBV6-5 and TRBJ2-5; perhaps TRBD1 as D (5 bases). Between the trimmed V and J ends, which lost 2 bases and 3 bases, there was a span of 16 bases. The germline V gene has CDR1 MNHEY and CDR2 SVGAGI. This CDR3 is 16 amino acids long. This chain's CDR3 is CASSYELAGREETQYF. The CDR3 DNA is TGTGCCAGCAGTTACGAGTTGGCAGGGCGTGAAGAGACCCAGTACTTC.

The rearrangement joins TRBV5-4 to TRBJ2-5; 8 bases match TRBD2. V dropped 6 bases and J dropped 2; count of bases not matched to a gene: 12. There are 16 residues in the CDR3. Germline V lookup: CDR1 SGHNT, CDR2 YYREEE (reference sequence). The CDR3 here is CASNALSGGSQETQYF. CDR3 sequence (DNA): TGTGCCAGCAACGCGCTCAGCGGGGGCTCGCAAGAGACCCAGTACTTC.

The V call is TRBV6-5, the J call TRBJ2-7; tentatively, D is TRBD2 (6 bases). The CDR3 is 14 residues long. The V end lost 6 bases, the J end lost 0 bases, and 12 bases lay between the germline ends. CDR1 is MNHEY and CDR2 is SVGAGI in the germline V gene. DNA of the CDR3: TGTGCCAGCAGGCGGGGTGCCAGCTCCTACGAGCAGTACTTC. It is translated as CASRRGASSYEQYF.

This sequence joins TRBV2 and TRBJ1-6, with 9 bases identical to TRBD1. Germline CDR1 SNHLY, CDR2 FYNNEI. V was pared by 6 bases and J by 3 bases, with 6 bases of the junction left unmatched. This CDR3 region has 16 residues. CDR3 sequence reads: CASRDRGLDYNSPLHF. CDR3 nucleotides: TGTGCCAGCAGAGACAGGGGGTTGGACTATAATTCACCCCTCCACTTT.

Only one count was recorded for this clone. The chain employs TRBV29-1 and TRBJ2-3, with 9 bases aligning to TRBD2. The CDR3 is made up of 14 amino acids. V was pared by 4 bases and J by 1 base, with 3 bases of the junction left unmatched. Germline V CDR1 and CDR2: SQVTM, ANQGSEA. The CDR3, as DNA: TGCAGCGTTGGAGCGGGGGGAGGCACAGATACGCAGTATTTT. The encoded protein is CSVGAGGGTDTQYF.

This chain connects TRBV5-1 to TRBJ2-3, with D perhaps matching TRBD1 (5 bases). V was cut by 0 bases and J by 2 bases, with 13 bases left in between. The CDR3 length is 16 residues. CDR1 and CDR2 from the germline V gene are SGHRS and YFSETQ. CDR3 loop: CASSLEARVNTDTQYF. DNA of the CDR3: TGCGCCAGCAGCTTGGAGGCCAGGGTTAACACAGATACGCAGTATTTT.

The chain joins TRBV6-5 to TRBJ1-2, with TRBD1 matching 7 bases. This CDR3 has 16 amino acids. The ends lost 1 base at V and 4 bases at J; junction bases unmatched: 9. Germline assignment: CDR1 MNHEY and CDR2 SVGAGI. The CDR3 coding sequence is TGTGCCAGCAGTTACTTAACCCACAGGGGCTCCTATGGCTACACCTTC. Translated, it gives CASSYLTHRGSYGYTF.

The chain has TRBV19 and TRBJ1-4; the match to TRBD1 covers 7 bases. Germline CDR1 is LNHDA and CDR2 is SQIVND (reference sequence). Germline trimming cut 3 bases from V and 5 bases from J; bases unmatched to any gene: 6. This CDR3 spans 15 amino acids. The CDR3 loop reads CASSIRRQGNEKLFF. In DNA form, the CDR3 reads TGTGCCAGTAGTATCCGGAGACAGGGCAATGAAAAACTGTTTTTT.

V gene TRBV6-1 combines with J gene TRBJ1-6; D is undetermined. Trimming stripped 8 bases from V and 9 bases from J, with 20 bases between. Germline V lookup: CDR1 MNHNS, CDR2 SASEGT. CDR3 size: 15 residues. The DNA of the CDR3 is TGTGCCAGCTCCTTTCGCCCTGGAAGAAGTTCACCCCTCCACTTT. This encodes CASSFRPGRSSPLHF.

V gene TRBV28 combines with J gene TRBJ1-1; 11 bases are a match to TRBD1. This CDR3 is built from 18 residues. The V segment lost 7 bases and the J segment 4 bases; nucleotides outside the gene matches: 17. Germline loops: CDR1 MDHEN, CDR2 SYDVKM. CDR3 in DNA: TGTGCCAGCACCGGGACAGGGGGTGGGTGGATGGTGGGCACTGAAGCTTTCTTT. This gives the protein CASTGTGGGWMVGTEAFF.

This clone was observed once. The chain uses TRBV5-4 and TRBJ1-2; 8 bases are a match to TRBD1. The CDR3 is 14 residues long. Germline CDR1 reads SGHNT; CDR2 reads YYREEE (reference sequence). V was clipped by 3 bases and J by 3 bases; unmatched bases: 4. CDR3 in DNA: TGTGCCAGCAGCTACCAGACAGGGGACTATGGCTACACCTTC. It specifies CASSYQTGDYGYTF.

J is TRBJ2-5 and V is TRBV5-4, with a possible D match to TRBD1 (5 bases). The end of the DNA is better explained by TRBJ2-7, so the J call may be wrong. Germline V CDR1 and CDR2: SGHNT, YYREEE (reference sequence). The CDR3 loop spans 15 amino acids. The CDR3: CASSLGARDYYEQYF. The CDR3 nucleotides are TGTGCCAGCAGCTTGGGGGCCAGGGATTACTACGAGCAGTACTTC.

In DNA form, the CDR3 reads TGTGCCAGCAGTTTAGGGCCGACGTACGAGCAGTACTTC. Protein sequence: CASSLGPTYEQYF. The rearrangement joins TRBV27 to TRBJ2-7; D is unresolved. The CDR3 has 13 residues. Germline V gives CDR1 MNHEY, CDR2 SMNVEV (reference sequence). The V end was cut by 2 bases, the J end by 4 bases, with 9 bases between.

This clone was seen a single time. This chain links TRBV2 with TRBJ2-1; 12 positions agree with TRBD2. V lost 5 bases, J lost 8 bases, and 16 bases stayed unmatched. From germline, CDR1 is SNHLY and CDR2 FYNNEI. CDR3 length equals 18 residues. The DNA for the CDR3 is TGTGCCAGCAGTAAAGACGGGACTAGCGGGTCCCAGAGGGATGAGCAGTTCTTC. Translating gives CASSKDGTSGSQRDEQFF. Combining the CDR3 with reference TRBV2 and TRBJ2-1 gives the whole variable domain EPEVTQTPSHQVTQMGQEVILRCVPISNHLYFYWYRQILGQKVEFLVSFYNNEISEKSEIFDDQFSVERPDGSNFTLKIRSTKLEDSAMYFCASSKDGTSGSQRDEQFFGPGTRLTVL.

The V and J genes are TRBV5-5 and TRBJ2-2, with 8 positions matching TRBD1. Germline loops: CDR1 SGHKS, CDR2 YYEKEE (reference sequence). Unmatched junction bases numbered 5, after V lost 3 bases and J lost 1 base. The CDR3 has 16 residues. The CDR3 nucleotides are TGTGCCAGCAGCTCGACAGGGGTTTTGAACACCGGGGAGCTGTTTTTT. Residues: CASSSTGVLNTGELFF.

As DNA, the CDR3 is TGTGCCAGCATCCCCATGGGGGTTGCGCAGCCCCAGCATTTT. The encoded protein is CASIPMGVAQPQHF. The rearrangement joins TRBV28 to TRBJ1-5; perhaps TRBD1 as D (5 bases). CDR1 and CDR2 (germline): MDHEN, SYDVKM. The CDR3 has 14 residues. Trimming stripped 7 bases from V and 7 bases from J, with 17 bases between.

The CDR3 loop is CASSVEAQGNTEAFF. CDR3 DNA sequence: TGTGCCAGCAGCGTAGAGGCCCAAGGTAACACTGAAGCTTTCTTT. V and J are TRBV9 and TRBJ1-1; no clear D. This CDR3 comprises 15 residues. CDR1 SGDLS and CDR2 YYNGEE come from the germline V gene. Trimming pared 0 bases from V and 2 bases from J, leaving 11 bases between.

This clone occurred once. This sequence joins TRBV5-1 and TRBJ2-7, with D perhaps TRBD1 (5 bases). Trimming removed 0 bases from V and 2 bases from J, with 21 bases in between. Germline values: CDR1 SGHRS, CDR2 YFSETQ. The CDR3 covers 18 residues. The CDR3 DNA sequence: TGCGCCAGCAGCTTGGCCGCCGCTGGACAATACTCGCCCTACGAGCAGTACTTC. Residues: CASSLAAAGQYSPYEQYF.

The chain has TRBV15 and TRBJ2-5, with D possibly matching TRBD2 (5 bases). This CDR3 has 14 amino acids. With 3 bases removed from V and 1 base from J, the gap between germline ends came to 9 bases. From germline, CDR1 is LNHNV and CDR2 YYDKDF (reference sequence). The CDR3 DNA is TGTGCCACCAGCAGCACCCGGGGCCAAGAGACCCAGTACTTC. Its protein is CATSSTRGQETQYF.

For the CDR3, the DNA is TGTGCCAGTAGTATTTCCGGTGGGGGGCCCCAGCATTTT. Residues: CASSISGGGPQHF. The chain joins TRBV19 to TRBJ1-5; tentatively, D is TRBD1 (5 bases). Trimming cost V 3 bases and J 9 bases, with 12 bases left between them. This CDR3 contains 13 residues. In germline, CDR1 is LNHDA, CDR2 SQIVND (reference sequence).

This clone was seen a few times. The V call is TRBV7-3, the J call TRBJ2-3; D is undetermined. The germline V gene encodes CDR1 SGHTA and CDR2 FQGTGA. The CDR3 is 14 residues long. The V and J ends lost 0 bases and 3 bases respectively, with 7 bases between them. CDR3 region: CASSLTLGTDTQYF. The CDR3 DNA sequence: TGTGCCAGCAGCTTAACGTTGGGGACAGATACGCAGTATTTT.

This clone was picked up one time. The rearrangement joins TRBV10-3 to TRBJ1-3, with 10 bases matching TRBD1. The CDR3 is made up of 14 amino acids. Germline V lookup: CDR1 ENHRY, CDR2 SYGVKD. With 6 bases clipped from V and 4 bases from J, the junction kept 3 bases outside the gene matches. CDR3 protein: CAIRGQGRGNTIYF. The DNA for the CDR3 is TGTGCCATCAGGGGACAGGGGAGGGGAAACACCATATATTTT.